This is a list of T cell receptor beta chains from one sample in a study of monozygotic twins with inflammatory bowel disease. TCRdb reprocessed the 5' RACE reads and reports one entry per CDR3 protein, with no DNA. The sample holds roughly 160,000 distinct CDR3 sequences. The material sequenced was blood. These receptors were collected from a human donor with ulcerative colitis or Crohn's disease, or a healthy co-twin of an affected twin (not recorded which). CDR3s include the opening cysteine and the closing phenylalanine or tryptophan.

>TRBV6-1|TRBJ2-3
CASSPTGREAPDTQYF
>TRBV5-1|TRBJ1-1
CASSSGTSGEAFF
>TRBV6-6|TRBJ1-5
CASSLLDQPQHF
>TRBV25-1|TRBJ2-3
CASSEFQGLGRDTQYF
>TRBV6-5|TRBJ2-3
CASSYSLRTSTDTQYF
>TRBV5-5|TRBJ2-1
CASRTGLAAYNEQFF
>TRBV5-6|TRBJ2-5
CASSLDRAETQYF
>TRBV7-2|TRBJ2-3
CASSSRDYLTDTQYF
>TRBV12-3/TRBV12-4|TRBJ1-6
CASSKGQEYSPLHF
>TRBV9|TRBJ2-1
CASSRGGGNNEQFF
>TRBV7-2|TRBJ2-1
CASSLSRDTTYNEQFF
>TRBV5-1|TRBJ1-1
CASSWQWGGVNTEAFF
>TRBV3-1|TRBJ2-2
CASSQGLAGVNTGELFF
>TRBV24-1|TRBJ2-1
CATSDDRGILDNEQFF
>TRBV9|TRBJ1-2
CASSSNPRTDYGYTF
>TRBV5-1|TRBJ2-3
CASSLEPPRDSSFSRGTQYF
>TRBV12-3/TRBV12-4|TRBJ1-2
CASSLGGTGWNYGYTF
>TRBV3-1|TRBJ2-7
CASSQRLGHRANPYEQYF
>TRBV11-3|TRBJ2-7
CASSLGVSGSSYEQYF
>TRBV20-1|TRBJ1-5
CSARVGGFYSNQPQHF
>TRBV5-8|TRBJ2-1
CASSSEGGYNEQFF
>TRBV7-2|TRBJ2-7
CASSLQGPYEQYF
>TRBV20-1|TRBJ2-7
CSARDLRNYYEQYF
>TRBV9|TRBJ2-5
CASSGTGRVSVQETQYF
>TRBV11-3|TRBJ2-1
CASSQWDRVNPYNEQFF
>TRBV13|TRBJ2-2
CASSSGQGTTNTGELFF
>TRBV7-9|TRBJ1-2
CASSLGNRDSHYGYTF
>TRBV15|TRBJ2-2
CATSRDSGPSSTGELFF
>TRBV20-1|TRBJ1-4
CSANHLGRGDEKLFF
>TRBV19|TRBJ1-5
CASSDGHFSNQPQHF
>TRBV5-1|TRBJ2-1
CASSPGGLIKSDEQFF
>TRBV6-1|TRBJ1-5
CASSEAGRGQQPQHF
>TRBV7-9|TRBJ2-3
CASSPRRGEEITDTQYF
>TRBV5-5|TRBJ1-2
CASSLAGPGRNYGYTF
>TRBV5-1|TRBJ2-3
CASSLSSSTDTQYF
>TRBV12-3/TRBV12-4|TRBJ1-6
CASSAQGGDSPLHF
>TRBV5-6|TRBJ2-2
CASSLVIGGELFF
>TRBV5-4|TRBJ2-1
CASSVKEEQFF
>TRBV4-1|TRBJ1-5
CASSQGARGNQPQHF
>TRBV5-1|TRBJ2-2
CASSPVEVNTGELFF
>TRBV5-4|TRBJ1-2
CASSPGQSKGDYGYTF
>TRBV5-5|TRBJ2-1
CASSPPLKTSSYNVQFF
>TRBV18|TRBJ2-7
CASSPMIAAAYEQYF
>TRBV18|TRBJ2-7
CASSPRTTPDYEQYF
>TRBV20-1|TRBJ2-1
CSGLLTSGYNEQFF
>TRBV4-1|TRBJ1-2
CASRAKGGVLENYGYTF
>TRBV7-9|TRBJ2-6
CASSLVSGVNVLTF
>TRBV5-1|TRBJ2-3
CASSLGAADTQYF
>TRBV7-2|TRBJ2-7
CAGSLRAGPNEQYF
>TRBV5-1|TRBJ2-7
CASSFQDLQGEQYF
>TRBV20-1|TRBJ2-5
CSAIKTSGRETQYF
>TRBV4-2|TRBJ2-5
CASSQDLGQRQETQYF
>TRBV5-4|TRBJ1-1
CASSLRGGHTEAFF
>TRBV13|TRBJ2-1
CASSLGGAGGRNEQFF
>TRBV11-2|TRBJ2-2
CASSLWASRTGELFF
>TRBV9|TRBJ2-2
CASSAMGQGAYTGELFF